A single sample gave rise to the 26 T cell receptor beta chains below, sequenced in a study of OX40 agonist ivuxolimab in advanced cancers. Method: immunoSEQ multiplex PCR; TCRdb's copy keeps in-frame clones and lacks some. The top ten hold roughly 3% of the sample, which has 70,000 to 75,000 clones, 88% seen once. The specimen was CD4+ or CD8+ T cells sorted from blood, collected in a trial of the OX40 agonist ivuxolimab. These receptors all come from an adult with an advanced solid tumor such as melanoma, head and neck, liver or kidney cancer.

For the CDR3, the DNA is TGCGCCAGCCGTGTAGGGCTATCCTACGAGCAGTACTTC. Its translation is CASRVGLSYEQYF. The chain recombines TRBV5-1 with TRBJ2-7; no definite D call. The CDR3 consists of 13 residues. Between the trimmed V and J ends, which lost 7 bases and 1 base, there was a span of 12 bases. CDR1 is SGHRS and CDR2 is YFSETQ in the germline V gene.

This clone was observed a handful of times. This chain joins TRBV7-9 and TRBJ2-7; D perhaps matches TRBD1 (6 bases). This CDR3 has 14 amino acids. The germline CDR1 and CDR2 sequences are SEHNR and FQNEAQ (reference sequence). Trimming took 5 bases from V and 3 from J, leaving 14 bases between them. The CDR3 reads CASSETTGNYEQYF. As DNA, the CDR3 is TGTGCCAGCAGCGAAACCACAGGGAACTACGAGCAGTACTTC.

The V and J genes are TRBV11-3 and TRBJ2-1; D is uncertain. The CDR3 is made up of 15 amino acids. CDR1 is SGHNT, CDR2 YENEEA, per germline. Trimming cost V 3 bases and J 0 bases, with 9 bases left between them. This chain's CDR3 is CASSFLGGSYNEQFF. Written as DNA, the CDR3 is TGTGCCAGCAGCTTTTTGGGTGGCTCCTACAATGAGCAGTTCTTC.

The chain recombines TRBV5-4 with TRBJ2-3; 12 positions agree with TRBD2. The ends lost 5 bases at V and 4 bases at J; junction bases unmatched: 14. Germline CDR1 is SGHNT and CDR2 is YYREEE (reference sequence). This CDR3 has 18 residues. This chain's CDR3 is CASSPIGPLAGGADTQYF. The CDR3 DNA is TGTGCCAGCAGTCCGATCGGTCCCCTAGCGGGAGGGGCAGATACGCAGTATTTT.

The rearrangement links TRBV7-2 to TRBJ2-1; D unclear. This CDR3 is built from 12 residues. V lost 2 bases to trimming and J lost 3 bases, with 2 bases between them. Per germline, CDR1 SGHTA and CDR2 FQGNSA. CDR3 in DNA: TGTGCCAGCAGCTTACTCTACAATGAGCAGTTCTTC. Protein sequence: CASSLLYNEQFF.

The chain uses TRBV19 and TRBJ1-5; 8 bases map to TRBD1. CDR1 is LNHDA, CDR2 SQIVND, per germline (reference sequence). The CDR3 contains 15 residues. After removal of 6 bases from V and 6 bases from J, the junction contained 10 bases not matched to a gene. CDR3 amino acids: CASRLDRVKIQPQHF. The CDR3 nucleotides read TGTGCCAGTAGGTTGGACAGGGTAAAAATTCAGCCCCAGCATTTT.

The sample holds a few counts of this clone. The chain recombines TRBV13 with TRBJ2-1; no reliable D call. Trimming took off 5 bases at V and 6 bases at J, with 20 bases between the two ends. Germline CDR1 PRHDT, CDR2 FYEKMQ (reference sequence). The CDR3 contains 16 residues. CDR3 loop: CASSPATARMGNEQFF. CDR3 sequence (DNA): TGTGCCAGCAGCCCCGCCACGGCGCGGATGGGCAATGAGCAGTTCTTC.

V and J are TRBV5-1 and TRBJ1-1; 8 bases align to TRBD1. The CDR3 runs 13 residues. The J segment lost 4 bases and the V segment lost 2 bases, leaving 1 base of the junction unmatched. Looked up from germline, CDR1 is SGHRS and CDR2 is YFSETQ. The CDR3 nucleotides are TGCGCCAGCAGCTTTGACAGGGGCACTGAAGCTTTCTTT. It is translated as CASSFDRGTEAFF.

CDR3 residues: CASSLSEGNTQYF. The CDR3 bases are TGCGCCAGCAGCTTGTCTGAGGGAAATACGCAGTATTTT. This chain joins TRBV5-1 and TRBJ2-3, with D perhaps matching TRBD2 (5 bases). The CDR3 extends over 13 amino acids. Germline CDR1 and CDR2: SGHRS and YFSETQ. V was shortened by 1 base and J by 7 bases, with 10 bases between the two germline ends.

The V gene is TRBV11-2, the J gene TRBJ1-6; D call uncertain. CDR3 length: 16 residues. The germline gives CDR1 SGHAT, CDR2 FQNNGV. V lost 0 bases and J 6 bases, leaving 12 bases between the germline ends. The CDR3: CASSLEGGVLNSPLHF. As DNA, the CDR3 is TGTGCCAGCAGCTTAGAAGGTGGGGTTCTTAATTCACCCCTCCACTTT.

The chain links TRBV7-9 to TRBJ2-5, with 9 bases that match TRBD1. CDR1 and CDR2 from the germline V gene are SEHNR and FQNEAQ (reference sequence). This CDR3 is built from 12 residues. Trimming at V came to 5 bases and at J to 13 bases, leaving 8 bases not matched to a gene. This CDR3 reads CASSEEADRGYF. CDR3 coding DNA: TGTGCCAGCAGCGAGGAGGCGGACAGGGGGTACTTC.

This rearrangement joins TRBV19 to TRBJ1-3, with TRBD1 identical over 7 bases. The V gene end was trimmed by 5 bases and the J gene end by 3 bases; junction bases not matched to a gene: 10. The CDR3 spans 16 residues. CDR1 is LNHDA, CDR2 SQIVND, per germline (reference sequence). The CDR3 bases are TGTGCCAGTAGTCGGACCCAGGGGGTTGATGGAAACACCATATATTTT. This translates into CASSRTQGVDGNTIYF.

This clone appeared a few times. J is TRBJ1-2 and V is TRBV19; 7 bases align to TRBD1. Germline assignment: CDR1 LNHDA and CDR2 SQIVND (reference sequence). The CDR3 extends over 14 amino acids. Trimming took 7 bases from V and 4 from J; bases not matched to a gene: 9. The CDR3 nucleotides read TGTGCCAGTACCTCCGGCCGACAGGGCTATGGCTACACCTTC. This translates into CASTSGRQGYGYTF.

The CDR3 protein is CASSDSNTEAFF. DNA of the CDR3: TGTGCCAGCAGCGACAGTAACACTGAAGCTTTCTTT. This chain uses TRBV6-5 with TRBJ1-1, with D maybe TRBD1 (5 bases). The CDR3 length is 12 residues. Per germline, CDR1 MNHEY and CDR2 SVGAGI. The V end was cut by 6 bases, the J end by 2 bases, with 7 bases between.

The gene calls are TRBV29-1 and TRBJ1-2, with 7 positions matching TRBD1. The V gene end was trimmed by 4 bases and the J gene end by 6 bases; junction bases not matched to a gene: 5. Germline lookup yields CDR1 SQVTM and CDR2 ANQGSEA. The length of the CDR3 is 12 residues. CDR3 sequence: CSVGQGGDGYTF. The DNA for the CDR3 is TGCAGCGTTGGGCAGGGGGGGGATGGCTACACCTTC.

This clone was observed once. Here the CDR3 reads CASTTEGRINYGYTF. DNA of the CDR3: TGTGCCAGCACTACCGAGGGACGGATTAACTATGGCTACACCTTC. This chain links TRBV2 with TRBJ1-2, with D possibly matching TRBD1 (5 bases). The CDR3 spans 15 residues. The germline gives CDR1 SNHLY, CDR2 FYNNEI. The V end lost 7 bases, the J end lost 1 base, and 16 bases lay between the germline ends.

This CDR3 is CASSKQASRTGELFF. CDR3 nucleotide sequence: TGCGCCAGCAGCAAACAGGCCTCGAGGACCGGGGAGCTGTTTTTT. This sequence joins TRBV5-1 and TRBJ2-2, with D perhaps matching TRBD1 (5 bases). The CDR3 contains 15 residues. CDR1 and CDR2 from the germline V gene are SGHRS and YFSETQ. The V end lost 4 bases, the J end lost 5 bases, and 15 bases lay between the germline ends.

V usage is TRBV28 and J usage is TRBJ2-5, with 8 positions matching TRBD1. The CDR3 has 14 residues. After removal of 6 bases from V and 1 base from J, the junction contained 4 bases not matched to a gene. Germline V gene data show CDR1 as MDHEN and CDR2 as SYDVKM. As DNA, the CDR3 is TGTGCCAGCAGCCCGGACAGGGCCCAAGAGACCCAGTACTTC. It codes for CASSPDRAQETQYF.

This rearrangement joins TRBV5-1 to TRBJ1-2, with TRBD1 identical over 10 bases. The germline CDR1 and CDR2 sequences are SGHRS and YFSETQ. V shed 4 bases, J shed 2 bases, and the junction held 8 bases outside the gene matches. This CDR3 has 16 amino acids. DNA for the CDR3: TGCGCCAGCAGCGCCTCGACAGGGGGCGGGAACTATGGCTACACCTTC. This encodes CASSASTGGGNYGYTF.

V is TRBV27 and J is TRBJ2-5, with D possibly TRBD2 on 5 matching bases. Between the trimmed V and J ends, which lost 5 bases and 7 bases, there was a span of 17 bases. CDR3 size: 14 residues. CDR1 MNHEY and CDR2 SMNVEV come from the germline V gene (reference sequence). As DNA, the CDR3 is TGTGCCAGCAGTCCCTCCTCCCCCCGGGGGACCCAGTACTTC. Amino acid sequence: CASSPSSPRGTQYF.

J is TRBJ2-7 and V is TRBV18; TRBD2 agrees at 8 bases. The CDR3 loop spans 14 amino acids. Germline V lookup: CDR1 KGHSH, CDR2 LQKENI. Germline trimming cut 4 bases from V and 1 base from J; bases unmatched to any gene: 3. In DNA form, the CDR3 reads TGTGCCAGCTCACTGCGGGAGGAGTCCTACGAGCAGTACTTC. Protein sequence: CASSLREESYEQYF.

The V and J genes are TRBV27 and TRBJ1-1, with 7 bases aligning to TRBD1. Trimming at V came to 7 bases and at J to 4 bases, leaving 9 bases not matched to a gene. This CDR3 spans 14 amino acids. Germline loops: CDR1 MNHEY, CDR2 SMNVEV (reference sequence). The CDR3 loop is CASTPRRGSTEAFF. In DNA form, the CDR3 reads TGTGCCAGCACCCCCCGCAGGGGGTCCACTGAAGCTTTCTTT.

This clone turned up a few times. The chain joins TRBV2 to TRBJ1-2, with 8 bases fitting TRBD1. The CDR3 runs to 14 residues. Germline loops: CDR1 SNHLY, CDR2 FYNNEI. Losses at the gene ends were 6 bases for V and 2 bases for J; bases not matched to a gene: 5. The CDR3 loop is CASRDREANYGYTF. In DNA form, the CDR3 reads TGTGCCAGCAGGGACAGGGAAGCCAACTATGGCTACACCTTC.

The V gene is TRBV6-5, the J gene TRBJ2-5; D is possibly TRBD1 (6 bases). This CDR3 is 14 amino acids long. V shed 4 bases and J shed 5 bases, with 14 bases lying between them. Germline CDR1 and CDR2: MNHEY and SVGAGI. CDR3 nucleotide sequence: TGTGCCAGCAGTTCCTCAGGGGCACGGGAGACCCAGTACTTC. Protein product: CASSSSGARETQYF.

CDR3 sequence (DNA): TGTGCCAGCAGTTACGGGACTAACACAGATACGCAGTATTTT. Residues: CASSYGTNTDTQYF. The chain combines TRBV6-5 with TRBJ2-3; the match to TRBD2 covers 7 bases. The CDR3 has 14 residues. The V segment lost 2 bases and the J segment 2 bases; nucleotides outside the gene matches: 1. Germline loops: CDR1 MNHEY, CDR2 SVGAGI.

This rearrangement joins TRBV27 to TRBJ1-6, with TRBD1 matching over 7 bases. This CDR3 is 15 amino acids long. CDR1 and CDR2 from the germline V gene are MNHEY and SMNVEV (reference sequence). V was pared by 3 bases and J by 5 bases, with 4 bases of the junction left unmatched. The CDR3: CASSFTGVDNSPLHF. DNA for the CDR3: TGTGCCAGCAGTTTCACAGGGGTCGATAATTCACCCCTCCACTTT.